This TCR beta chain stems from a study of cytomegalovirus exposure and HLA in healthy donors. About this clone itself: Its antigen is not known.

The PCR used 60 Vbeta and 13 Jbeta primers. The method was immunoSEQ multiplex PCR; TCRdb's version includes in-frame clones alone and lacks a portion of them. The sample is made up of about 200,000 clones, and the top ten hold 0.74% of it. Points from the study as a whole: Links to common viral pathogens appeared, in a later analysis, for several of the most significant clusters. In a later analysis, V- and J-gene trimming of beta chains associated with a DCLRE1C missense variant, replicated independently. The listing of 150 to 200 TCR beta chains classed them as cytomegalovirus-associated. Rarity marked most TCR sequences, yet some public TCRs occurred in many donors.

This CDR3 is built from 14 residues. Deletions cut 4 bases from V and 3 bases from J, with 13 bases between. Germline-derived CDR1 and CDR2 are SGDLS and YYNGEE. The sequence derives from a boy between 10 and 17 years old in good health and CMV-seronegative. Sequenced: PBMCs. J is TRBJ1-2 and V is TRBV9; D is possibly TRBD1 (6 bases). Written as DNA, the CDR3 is TGTGCCAGCAGCCCCTCGGGGGGCGACTATGGCTACACCTTC. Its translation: CASSPSGGDYGYTF.